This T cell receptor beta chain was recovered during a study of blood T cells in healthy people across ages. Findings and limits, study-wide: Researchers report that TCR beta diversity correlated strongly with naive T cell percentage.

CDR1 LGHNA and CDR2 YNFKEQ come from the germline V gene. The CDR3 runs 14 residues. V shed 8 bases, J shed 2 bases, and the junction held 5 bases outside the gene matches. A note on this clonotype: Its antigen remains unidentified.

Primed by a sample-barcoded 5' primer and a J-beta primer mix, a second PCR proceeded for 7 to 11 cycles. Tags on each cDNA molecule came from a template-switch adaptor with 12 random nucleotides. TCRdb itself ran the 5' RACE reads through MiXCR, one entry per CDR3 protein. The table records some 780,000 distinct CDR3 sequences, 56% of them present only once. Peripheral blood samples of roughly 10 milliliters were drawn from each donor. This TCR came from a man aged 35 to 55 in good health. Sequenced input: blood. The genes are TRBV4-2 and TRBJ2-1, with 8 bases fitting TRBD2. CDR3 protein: CASRLASAYNEQFF. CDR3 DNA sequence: TGTGCCAGCCGACTAGCGTCTGCCTACAATGAGCAGTTCTTC.